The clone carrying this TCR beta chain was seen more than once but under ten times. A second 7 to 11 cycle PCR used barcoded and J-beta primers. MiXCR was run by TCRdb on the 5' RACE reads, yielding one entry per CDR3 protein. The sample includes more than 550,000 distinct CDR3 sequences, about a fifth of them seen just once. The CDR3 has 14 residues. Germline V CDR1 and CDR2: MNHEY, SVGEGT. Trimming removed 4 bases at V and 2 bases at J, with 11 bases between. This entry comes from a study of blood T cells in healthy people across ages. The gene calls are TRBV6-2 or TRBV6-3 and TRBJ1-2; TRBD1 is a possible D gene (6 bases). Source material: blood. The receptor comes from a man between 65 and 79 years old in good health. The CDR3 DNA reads TGTGCCAGCAGTTCCCAGGGGATCAACTATGGCTACACCTTC. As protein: CASSSQGINYGYTF.